This T cell receptor (beta chain) was sequenced in a study of cytomegalovirus exposure and HLA in healthy donors. Germline V lookup: CDR1 LNHDA, CDR2 SQIVND (reference sequence). This CDR3 spans 14 amino acids. Both 60 Vbeta primers and 13 Jbeta primers went into the PCR. Using immunoSEQ multiplex PCR, the repertoire was profiled, and TCRdb retains in-frame clones only, with some absent. The repertoire holds 160,000 or so clones, with about four fifths as singletons. This sequence originates from a woman between 50 and 59 years old in good health and CMV-seronegative. Source material: PBMCs. This chain joins TRBV19 and TRBJ2-5; 7 nucleotides match TRBD1. With the DNA end fitting TRBJ2-7 better, the J assignment may be wrong. The CDR3 here is CASSNRDSLPEQYF. In DNA form, the CDR3 reads TGTGCCAGTAGTAACCGGGACAGTTTGCCCGAGCAGTACTTC.